This T cell receptor (beta chain) was sequenced in a study of Ad26.COV2.S vaccination and SARS-CoV-2 variants. Study at large: Sample donor was a member of the COV1001 Ad26.COV2.S trial arm.

Treatment noted: over 15 received Ad26.COV2.S at low or high dose, single or two shots; five or six received placebo; per-sample allocation not given. Sample collection was performed on day 63 after the first vaccine or placebo injection. TCRdb keeps only in-frame clones here, not all; method: immunoSEQ multiplex PCR. Seen here are roughly 380,000 clones, approximately 85% observed once, and the top ten hold around 3%. V lost 5 bases and J lost 9, with 28 bases in between. CDR1 MNHEY and CDR2 SMNVEV come from the germline V gene (reference sequence). The CDR3 is 17 residues long. V is TRBV27 and J is TRBJ2-5; D perhaps matches TRBD2 (6 bases). The specimen was peripheral blood, collected in a trial of Ad26.COV2.S vaccine versus placebo. This sequence originates from a person aged 18-60 years who received the Ad26.COV2.S COVID-19 vaccine or a placebo. In DNA form, the CDR3 reads TGTGCCAGCAGTCAAGAGAGGACCGGGACTTCGGGTGGGGCCCAGTACTTC. Protein product: CASSQERTGTSGGAQYF.